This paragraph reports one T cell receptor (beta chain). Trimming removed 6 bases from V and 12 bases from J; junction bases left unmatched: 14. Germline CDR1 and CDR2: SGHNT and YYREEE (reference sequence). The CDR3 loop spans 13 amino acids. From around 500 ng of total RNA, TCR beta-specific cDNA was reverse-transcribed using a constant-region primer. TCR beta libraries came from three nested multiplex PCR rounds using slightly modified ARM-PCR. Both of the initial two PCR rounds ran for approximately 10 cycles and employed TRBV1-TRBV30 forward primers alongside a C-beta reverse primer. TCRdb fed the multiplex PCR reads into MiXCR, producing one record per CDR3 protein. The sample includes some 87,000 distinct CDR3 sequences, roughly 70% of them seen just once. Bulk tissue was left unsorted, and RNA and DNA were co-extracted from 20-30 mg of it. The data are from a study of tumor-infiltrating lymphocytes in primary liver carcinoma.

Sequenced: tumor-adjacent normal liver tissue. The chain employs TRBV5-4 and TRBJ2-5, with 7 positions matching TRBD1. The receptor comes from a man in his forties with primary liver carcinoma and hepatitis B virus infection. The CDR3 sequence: CASMDRPEETKYF. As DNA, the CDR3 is TGTGCCAGCATGGACAGGCCCGAGGAGACTAAGTACTTC.